This T cell receptor beta chain was recovered during a study of identical twins. Broader study findings: Out-of-frame TCR alpha sharing observed in monozygotic twins exceeded model estimates.

On this clonotype itself: The target antigen is unknown. The junction departs from the called germline gene at one end, perhaps through a read error.

MiXCR was run by TCRdb on the 5' RACE reads, yielding one entry per CDR3 protein. This table holds 650,000 to 750,000 distinct CDR3 sequences, 21% found once. The CDR3 sequence is 8 residues long. Germline V gene lookup returns CDR1 DFQATT and CDR2 SNEGSKA (reference sequence). These same data were also listed under a study on T cells expressing NK-cell markers.

The receptor's source is a woman younger than 35 in good health. This chain links TRBV20-1 with TRBJ1-1, with TRBD1 identical over 7 bases. Input material: PBMCs. The CDR3 spells CSARTGSF. The CDR3 nucleotides read TGCAGTGCTAGGACAGGGTCCTTC.